Given below is one TCR beta chain in context. Its antigen has not been determined. This entry belongs to a study of T cells in women clearing cervical HPV infection (dated by TCRdb to between 2018 and 2020). About the investigation overall: The cases were 25 women with histologically confirmed HPV16-related CIN3 or worse, and 2 of those women had invasive cancers. Cases and controls were matched on age within five years and on year of sample collection. Cases had a median age of almost 35 years and controls had a median age of approximately 40, with no significant differences in baseline characteristics. Blood from cases was collected at the visit where the lesion was first found, while blood from controls was collected once the infection could no longer be detected. For cases, a median interval of 149 days, with an interquartile range of 90 to 200 days, was observed between lesion detection and blood sampling. Nested within Costa Rica's Guanacaste HPV Natural History Study, an exploratory proof-of-principle case-control study compared TCR repertoires across cervical HPV16 outcomes. HLA typing was available for only a few women, so HLA type could not be excluded as a confounder. The parent cohort enrolled 10,000 or so women aged 18 or older in Guanacaste, Costa Rica, during about 1993 to 1994 and followed them for roughly seven years. The 25 or so controls were women who cleared a single incident HPV16 infection within 12 months without developing precancer or cancer. Five blinded duplicates per group were added as quality controls, so that roughly 60 samples were obtained: some 50 participants and some 10 replicates.

On the study overall, not on this receptor specifically: Because T-cell numbers per sample were unknown, differences in richness could reflect varying T-cell content rather than repertoire biology. Because of the cross-sectional design, the study could not determine whether the associations came before infection or resulted from infection, and neither effector/memory subsets nor HPV-specific T cells were isolated. By combining richness with V gene abundances, random forest classifiers separated cases from controls with an estimated AUC of 0.83. Across sequencing depths, CIN3+ cases showed significantly higher TCR repertoire richness than controls, but evenness did not differ between the groups.

The immunoSEQ assay used multiplex PCR to amplify TCR beta CDR3 regions from an average of roughly 1,200 ng of genomic DNA per sample. The assay corrected primer bias using a complete synthetic TCR repertoire to establish an amplification baseline. The amplicons were sequenced using the Illumina platform. The authors' analysis ran thus. Sequence errors were corrected by clustering with frequency ratios and a modified nearest-neighbor algorithm, and the sequences were then analyzed in the immunoSEQ Analyzer using IMGT gene definitions. At each rarefaction depth, TCR richness and evenness were averaged across 20 rarefaction repeats, and any sample with fewer sequences than the depth was left out. Relative abundances of V, D and J genes were compared between groups using Wilcoxon rank sum tests, with FDR correction applied. For the blinded duplicates, the intraclass correlation was roughly 96% for TCR richness and averaged 76.4% across around 61 gene segments. TCRdb provides this immuneACCESS table in a form limited to in-frame rearrangements. Some clones are lacking; in checked studies, under half of them reflect an unresolved V gene, and why the rest are absent is not known. V and J calls and clone size are copied from that table; D and trimming were computed from the DNA. The sample table holds around 9,200 clones. The ten largest clonotypes hold around 8.2% of the sample.

Every participant had a single incident cervical HPV16 infection, and women with prevalent HPV16 infections were excluded. Cervical HPV DNA was detected with MY09/MY11 PCR, and genotyping was done with dot-blot hybridization. Under 19 mL of heparinized blood were centrifuged, and the buffy coat was aliquoted, frozen at -30°C, then stored at -80°C. QIAGEN kits were used to extract genomic DNA from buffy coat specimens. Input material: blood buffy coat. The sequence derives from a woman between 18 and 75 years old with a cervical HPV16 infection that either progressed to CIN3+ or cleared (not recorded which).

CDR3 DNA, as far as it was read: TGTGCCATCAGTGGGACAGTGCAAGAGACC. Translated, it reads CAISGTVQET. The whole CDR3 protein is CAISGTVQETQYF. The chain uses TRBV10-3 and TRBJ2-5, and the D gene may be TRBD1, 6 bases matching. The read halts 3 residues ahead of the CDR3 end, with the missing end drawn from the germline J gene. CDR1 and CDR2, looked up from the germline V gene, are ENHRY and SYGVKD. Relative to germline, V is 4 bases shorter and J is 2 bases shorter, with 8 bases between their ends. From its cysteine to its phenylalanine, the CDR3 spans 13 amino acids. The DNA has 30 bases, all within the CDR3, and is read from base 1.